This section outlines one TCR beta chain sequence together with its context. The sample originates from a study of blood T cell repertoires in COVID-19. Study overall: Sites across the United States, Italy and Spain contributed samples from acute and convalescent COVID-19. T cells, B-cell-depleted T cells, or PBMCs supplied cDNA or gDNA.

Data came from immunoSEQ multiplex PCR; TCRdb stores just in-frame clones and leaves some out. In the table there are roughly 250,000 clones, 88% of which are singletons. The CDR3 extends over 13 amino acids. Trimming took 0 bases from V and 1 from J, leaving 5 bases between them. Germline assignment: CDR1 SGDLS and CDR2 YYNGEE. The chain recombines TRBV9 with TRBJ2-7; no clear D gene. The sequence came from a man between 60 and 75 years old who had recovered from COVID-19. Sequenced input: peripheral blood. Written as DNA, the CDR3 is TGTGCCAGCAGCGTAGGTCCGTCCTACGAGCAGTACTTC. The encoded protein is CASSVGPSYEQYF.